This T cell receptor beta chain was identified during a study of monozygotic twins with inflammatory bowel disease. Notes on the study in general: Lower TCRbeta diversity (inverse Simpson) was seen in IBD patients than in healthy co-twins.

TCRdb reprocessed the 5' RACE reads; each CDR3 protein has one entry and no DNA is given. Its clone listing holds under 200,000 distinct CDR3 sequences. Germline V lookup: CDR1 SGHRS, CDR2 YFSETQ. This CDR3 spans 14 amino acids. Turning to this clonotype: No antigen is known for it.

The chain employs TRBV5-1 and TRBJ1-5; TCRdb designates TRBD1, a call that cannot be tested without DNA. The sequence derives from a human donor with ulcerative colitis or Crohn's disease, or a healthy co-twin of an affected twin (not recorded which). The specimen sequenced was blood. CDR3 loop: CASSFGGRLEPQHF.